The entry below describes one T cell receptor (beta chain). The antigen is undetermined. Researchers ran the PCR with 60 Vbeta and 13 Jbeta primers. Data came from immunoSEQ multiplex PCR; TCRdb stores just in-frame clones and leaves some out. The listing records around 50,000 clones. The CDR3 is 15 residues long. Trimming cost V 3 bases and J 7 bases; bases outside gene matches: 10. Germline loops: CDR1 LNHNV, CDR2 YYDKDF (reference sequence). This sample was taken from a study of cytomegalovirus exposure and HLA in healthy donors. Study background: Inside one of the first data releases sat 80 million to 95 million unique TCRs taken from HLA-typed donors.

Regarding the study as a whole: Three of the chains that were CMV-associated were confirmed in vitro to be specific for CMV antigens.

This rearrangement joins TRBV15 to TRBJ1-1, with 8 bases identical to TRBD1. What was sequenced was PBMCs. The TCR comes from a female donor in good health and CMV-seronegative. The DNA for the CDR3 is TGTGCCACCAGCAGGCTTCCAGGGGGCTATTTTGAAGCTTTCTTT. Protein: CATSRLPGGYFEAFF. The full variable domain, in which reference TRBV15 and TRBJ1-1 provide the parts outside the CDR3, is DAMVIQNPRYQVTQFGKPVTLSCSQTLNHNVMYWYQQKSSQAPKLLFHYYDKDFNNEADTPDNFQSRRPNTSFCFLDIRSPGLGDTAMYLCATSRLPGGYFEAFFGQGTRLTVV.